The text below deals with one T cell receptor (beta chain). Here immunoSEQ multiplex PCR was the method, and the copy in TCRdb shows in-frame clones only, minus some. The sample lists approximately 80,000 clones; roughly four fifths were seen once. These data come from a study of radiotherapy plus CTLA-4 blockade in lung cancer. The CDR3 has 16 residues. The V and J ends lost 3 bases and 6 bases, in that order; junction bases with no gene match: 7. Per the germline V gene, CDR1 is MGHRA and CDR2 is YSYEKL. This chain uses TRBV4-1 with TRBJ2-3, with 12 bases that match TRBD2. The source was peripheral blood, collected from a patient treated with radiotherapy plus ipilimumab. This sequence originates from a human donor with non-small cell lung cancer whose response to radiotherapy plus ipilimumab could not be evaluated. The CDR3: CASSQSLAGGRDTQYF. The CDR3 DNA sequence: TGCGCCAGCAGCCAGTCTCTAGCGGGAGGGCGGGATACGCAGTATTTT.